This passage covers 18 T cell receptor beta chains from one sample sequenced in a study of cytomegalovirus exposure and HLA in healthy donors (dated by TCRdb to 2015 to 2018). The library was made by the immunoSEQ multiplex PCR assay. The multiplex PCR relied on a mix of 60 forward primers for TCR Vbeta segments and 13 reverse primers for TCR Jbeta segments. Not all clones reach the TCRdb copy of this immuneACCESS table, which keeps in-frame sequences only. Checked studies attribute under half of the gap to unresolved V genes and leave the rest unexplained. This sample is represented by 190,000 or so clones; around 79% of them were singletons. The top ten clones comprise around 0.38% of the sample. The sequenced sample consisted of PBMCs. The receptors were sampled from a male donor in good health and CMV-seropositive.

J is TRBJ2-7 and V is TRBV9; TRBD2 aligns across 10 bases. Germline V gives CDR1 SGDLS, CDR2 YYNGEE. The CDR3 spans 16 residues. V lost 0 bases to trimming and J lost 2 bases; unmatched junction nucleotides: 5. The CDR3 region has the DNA TGTGCCAGCAGCGTAGACCCTAGCGGGGGTACCTACGAGCAGTACTTC. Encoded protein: CASSVDPSGGTYEQYF.

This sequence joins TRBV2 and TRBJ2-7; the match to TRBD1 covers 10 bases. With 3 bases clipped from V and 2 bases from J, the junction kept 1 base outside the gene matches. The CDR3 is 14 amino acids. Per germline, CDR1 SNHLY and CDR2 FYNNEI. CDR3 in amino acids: CASSDGTGAYEQYF. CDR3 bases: TGTGCCAGCAGTGATGGGACAGGGGCCTACGAGCAGTACTTC.

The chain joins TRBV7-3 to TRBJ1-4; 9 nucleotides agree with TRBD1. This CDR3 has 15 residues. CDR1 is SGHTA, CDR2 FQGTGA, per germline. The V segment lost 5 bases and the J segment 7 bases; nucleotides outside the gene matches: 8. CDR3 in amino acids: CASSPSGTGLEKLFF. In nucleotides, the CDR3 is TGTGCCAGCAGCCCCTCCGGGACAGGGCTTGAAAAACTGTTTTTT.

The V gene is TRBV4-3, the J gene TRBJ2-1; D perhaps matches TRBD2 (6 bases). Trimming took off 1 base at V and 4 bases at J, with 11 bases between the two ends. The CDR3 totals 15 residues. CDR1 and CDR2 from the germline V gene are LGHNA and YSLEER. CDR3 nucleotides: TGCGCCAGCAGCCAAGTGGGAGGTCCTTACAATGAGCAGTTCTTC. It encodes CASSQVGGPYNEQFF.

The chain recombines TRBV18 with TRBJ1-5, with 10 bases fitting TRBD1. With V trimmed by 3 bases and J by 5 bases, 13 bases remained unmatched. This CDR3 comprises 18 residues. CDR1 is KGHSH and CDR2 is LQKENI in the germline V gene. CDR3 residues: CASSPRGRQGASYQPQHF. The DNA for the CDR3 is TGTGCCAGCTCACCGAGGGGGAGACAGGGGGCGTCTTATCAGCCCCAGCATTTT.

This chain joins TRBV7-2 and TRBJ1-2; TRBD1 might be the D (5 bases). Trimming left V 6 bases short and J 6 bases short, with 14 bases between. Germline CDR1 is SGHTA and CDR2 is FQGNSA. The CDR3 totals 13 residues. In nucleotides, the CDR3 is TGTGCCAGCAGGGTCGACAGAGCTCATGGCTACACCTTC. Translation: CASRVDRAHGYTF.

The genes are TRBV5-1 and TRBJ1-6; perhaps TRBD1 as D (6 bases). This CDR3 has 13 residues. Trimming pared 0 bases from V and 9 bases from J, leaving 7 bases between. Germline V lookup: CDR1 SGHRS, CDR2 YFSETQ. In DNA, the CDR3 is TGCGCCAGCAGCTTGGGACAGGCTTCACCCCTCCACTTT. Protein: CASSLGQASPLHF.

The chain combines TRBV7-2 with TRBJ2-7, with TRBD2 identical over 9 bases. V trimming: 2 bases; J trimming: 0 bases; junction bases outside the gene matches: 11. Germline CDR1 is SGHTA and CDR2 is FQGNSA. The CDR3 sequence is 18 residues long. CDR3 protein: CASSLKFSSGVSSYEQYF. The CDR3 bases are TGTGCCAGCAGCTTAAAGTTCTCTAGCGGGGTAAGCTCCTACGAGCAGTACTTC.

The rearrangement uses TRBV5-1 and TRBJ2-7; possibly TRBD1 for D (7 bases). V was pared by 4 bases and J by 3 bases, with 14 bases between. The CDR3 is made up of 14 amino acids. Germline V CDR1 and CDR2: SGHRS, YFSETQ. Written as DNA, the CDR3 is TGCGCCAGCAGCCCAGGGGGGATCAACTACGAGCAGTACTTC. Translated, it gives CASSPGGINYEQYF.

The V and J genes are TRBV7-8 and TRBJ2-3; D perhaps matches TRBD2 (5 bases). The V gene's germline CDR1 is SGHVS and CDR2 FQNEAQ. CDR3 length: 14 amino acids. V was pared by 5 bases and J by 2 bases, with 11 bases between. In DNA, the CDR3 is TGTGCCAGCAGCGAACGACGGGACACAGATACGCAGTATTTT. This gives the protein CASSERRDTDTQYF.

CDR3 protein: CASSFGENTEAFF. In nucleotides, the CDR3 is TGTGCCAGCAGCTTCGGAGAGAACACTGAAGCTTTCTTT. V usage is TRBV7-9 and J usage is TRBJ1-1; D not resolved. Germline loops: CDR1 SEHNR, CDR2 FQNEAQ (reference sequence). CDR3 size: 13 residues. The V end was cut by 3 bases, the J end by 1 base, with 6 bases between.

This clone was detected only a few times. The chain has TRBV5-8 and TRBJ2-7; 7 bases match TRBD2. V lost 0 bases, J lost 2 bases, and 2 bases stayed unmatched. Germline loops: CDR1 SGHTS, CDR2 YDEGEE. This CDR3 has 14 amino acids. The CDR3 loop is CASSLASGTYEQYF. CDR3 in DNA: TGTGCCAGCAGCTTGGCTAGCGGAACCTACGAGCAGTACTTC.

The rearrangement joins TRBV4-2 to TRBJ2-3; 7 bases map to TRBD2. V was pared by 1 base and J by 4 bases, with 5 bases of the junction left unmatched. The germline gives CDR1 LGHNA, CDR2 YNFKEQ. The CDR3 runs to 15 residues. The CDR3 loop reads CASSQVTSEADTQYF. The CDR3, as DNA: TGTGCCAGCAGCCAAGTTACTAGCGAGGCAGATACGCAGTATTTT.

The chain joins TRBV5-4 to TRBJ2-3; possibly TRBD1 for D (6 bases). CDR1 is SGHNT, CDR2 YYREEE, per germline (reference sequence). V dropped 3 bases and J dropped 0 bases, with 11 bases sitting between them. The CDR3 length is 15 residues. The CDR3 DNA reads TGTGCCAGCAGCTCAGGGGCAGGGAGCACAGATACGCAGTATTTT. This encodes CASSSGAGSTDTQYF.

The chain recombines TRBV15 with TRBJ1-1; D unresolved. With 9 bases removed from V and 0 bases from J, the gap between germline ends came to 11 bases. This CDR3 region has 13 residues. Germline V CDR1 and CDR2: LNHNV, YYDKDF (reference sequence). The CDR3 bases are TGTGCCACTCGCGAACGCATGAACACTGAAGCTTTCTTT. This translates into CATRERMNTEAFF.

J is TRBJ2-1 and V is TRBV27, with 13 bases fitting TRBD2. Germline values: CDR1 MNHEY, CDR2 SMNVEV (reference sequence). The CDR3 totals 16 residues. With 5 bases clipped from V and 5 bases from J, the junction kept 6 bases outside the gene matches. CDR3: CASSTRGTSGNNEQFF. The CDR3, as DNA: TGTGCCAGCAGTACGCGGGGGACTAGCGGGAACAATGAGCAGTTCTTC.

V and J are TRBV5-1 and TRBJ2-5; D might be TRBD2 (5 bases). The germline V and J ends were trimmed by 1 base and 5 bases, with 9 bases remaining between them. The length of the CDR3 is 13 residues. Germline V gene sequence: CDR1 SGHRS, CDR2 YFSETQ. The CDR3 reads CASSLNPSETQYF. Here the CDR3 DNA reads TGCGCCAGCAGCTTGAATCCTAGCGAGACCCAGTACTTC. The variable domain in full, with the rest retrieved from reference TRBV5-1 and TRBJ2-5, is KAGVTQTPRYLIKTRGQQVTLSCSPISGHRSVSWYQQTPGQGLQFLFEYFSETQRNKGNFPGRFSGRQFSNSRSEMNVSTLELGDSALYLCASSLNPSETQYFGPGTRLLVL.

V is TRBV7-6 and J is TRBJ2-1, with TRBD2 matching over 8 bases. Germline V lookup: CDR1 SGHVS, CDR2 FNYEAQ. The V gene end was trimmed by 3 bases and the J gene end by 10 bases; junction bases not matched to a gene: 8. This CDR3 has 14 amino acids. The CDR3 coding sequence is TGTGCCAGCAGCTTTTCAAGCGGGAGTGACGAGCAGTTCTTC. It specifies CASSFSSGSDEQFF.